Below are 3 T cell receptor beta chains sequenced from a single sample in a study of beta chain features in type 1 diabetes. Expressed TCRB transcripts got sequenced, as all isolated RNA was reverse transcribed. The repertoire was sequenced with immunoSEQ multiplex PCR; TCRdb's copy has only in-frame clones and lacks some. The table has 970,000 or so clones, roughly 15% seen once. The sample taken for sequencing was naive CD4+ T cells from blood. The receptors derive from a young woman in good health.

Note on this clone: Other DNA sequences in this sample translate to the same CDR3. The chain joins TRBV7-2 to TRBJ2-5; unclear D gene. The germline CDR1 and CDR2 sequences are SGHTA and FQGNSA. This CDR3 spans 12 amino acids. Trimming cost V 5 bases and J 5 bases, with 9 bases left between them. The CDR3 spells CASSLGWETQYF. DNA of the CDR3: TGTGCCAGCAGCCTTGGCTGGGAGACCCAGTACTTC.

V is TRBV7-9 and J is TRBJ2-3; D unclear. CDR3 length: 13 amino acids. Germline V gene data show CDR1 as SEHNR and CDR2 as FQNEAQ (reference sequence). V lost 5 bases to trimming and J lost 7 bases, with 13 bases between them. Here the CDR3 DNA reads TGTGCCAGCAGCGCCCAGGCTTTTAATACGCAGTATTTT. Translation gives CASSAQAFNTQYF. The variable domain in full, completed from reference TRBV7-9 and TRBJ2-3, reads DTGVSQNPRHKITKRGQNVTFRCDPISEHNRLYWYRQTLGQGPEFLTYFQNEAQLEKSRLLSDRFSAERPKGSFSTLEIQRTEQGDSAMYLCASSAQAFNTQYFGPGTRLTVL.

The chain recombines TRBV2 with TRBJ2-5, with 10 nucleotides matching TRBD2. Germline assignment: CDR1 SNHLY and CDR2 FYNNEI. With V trimmed by 5 bases and J by 6 bases, 9 bases remained unmatched. The CDR3 has 15 residues. The CDR3 protein is CASSRASGRAKTQYF. CDR3 DNA: TGTGCCAGCAGTAGGGCTAGCGGGAGAGCGAAGACCCAGTACTTC.